Below are 28 T cell receptor beta chains sequenced from a single sample in a study of cytomegalovirus exposure and HLA in healthy donors. TCRdb keeps only in-frame clones here, not all; method: immunoSEQ multiplex PCR. The table has a few hundred thousand clones, 90% seen once. Sequencing was carried out using PBMCs. The origin of the receptors is a woman between 18 and 29 years old in good health and CMV-seronegative.

This chain joins TRBV7-2 and TRBJ1-5; TRBD1 matches at 8 bases. The CDR3 consists of 18 residues. The germline CDR1 and CDR2 sequences are SGHTA and FQGNSA. J lost 4 bases, V lost 4 bases, and 15 bases had no gene match. The chain's CDR3 is CASSSILTGQGRNQPQHF. The DNA of the CDR3 is TGTGCCAGCAGCTCCATCTTGACTGGACAGGGAAGGAATCAGCCCCAGCATTTT.

The chain links TRBV2 to TRBJ2-3; D remains ambiguous. V lost 7 bases, J lost 2 bases, and 10 bases lay in between. This CDR3 is built from 13 residues. Germline V gives CDR1 SNHLY, CDR2 FYNNEI. DNA for the CDR3: TGTGCCAGCAAAGAAACAAACACAGATACGCAGTATTTT. This gives the protein CASKETNTDTQYF.

The chain is built from TRBV6-6 and TRBJ1-1; tentative D call: TRBD1 (6 bases). Trimming took off 2 bases at V and 6 bases at J, with 13 bases between the two ends. The germline CDR1 and CDR2 sequences are MNHNY and SVGAGI (reference sequence). This CDR3 is 14 amino acids long. The CDR3 protein is CASSYPAGASEAFF. CDR3 in DNA: TGTGCCAGCAGTTACCCGGCAGGGGCATCTGAAGCTTTCTTT.

The CDR3 sequence is CASSISGTGDNGYTF. Written as DNA, the CDR3 is TGTGCCAGCAGTATCTCAGGGACAGGGGATAACGGCTACACCTTC. The chain carries TRBV28 and TRBJ1-2, with 10 bases identical to TRBD1. The CDR3 spans 15 residues. Germline V gene data show CDR1 as MDHEN and CDR2 as SYDVKM. J was trimmed by 8 bases and V by 5 bases; bases with no gene match: 11.

This chain uses TRBV28 with TRBJ1-6; TRBD1 agrees at 10 bases. CDR1 is MDHEN, CDR2 SYDVKM, per germline. The V and J ends lost 10 bases and 9 bases, in that order; junction bases with no gene match: 9. The CDR3 is 14 amino acids. CDR3 DNA: TGTGCCACCATTCTGGGACAGGGGTCTTCACCCCTCCACTTT. Protein product: CATILGQGSSPLHF.

The chain links TRBV7-8 to TRBJ1-5, with a tentative D call TRBD1 (5 bases). Germline loops: CDR1 SGHVS, CDR2 FQNEAQ. The CDR3 consists of 15 residues. V dropped 1 base and J dropped 5 bases, with 12 bases sitting between them. CDR3 DNA: TGTGCCAGCAGCTTAGTAGCCAGGGTTTATCAGCCCCAGCATTTT. Protein: CASSLVARVYQPQHF.

This rearrangement joins TRBV30 to TRBJ1-5; D call uncertain. This CDR3 has 13 amino acids. Trimming took 0 bases from V and 3 from J, leaving 6 bases between them. The germline gives CDR1 GTSNPN, CDR2 SVGIG (reference sequence). Here the CDR3 reads CAWSVQINQPQHF. The DNA for the CDR3 is TGTGCCTGGAGTGTACAGATCAATCAGCCCCAGCATTTT.

The J gene is TRBJ2-2, the V gene TRBV28; D remains ambiguous. Trimming left V 5 bases short and J 6 bases short, with 10 bases between. The germline CDR1 and CDR2 sequences are MDHEN and SYDVKM. The CDR3 is 13 amino acids. The CDR3, as DNA: TGTGCCAGCAGTACGAGCGATCCCGGGGAGCTGTTTTTT. Its protein product is CASSTSDPGELFF.

V usage is TRBV29-1 and J usage is TRBJ2-3; weak D call: TRBD2 (7 bases). The V gene lost 6 bases and the J gene lost 0 bases, with 13 bases spanning the gap. The CDR3 consists of 14 residues. Per germline, CDR1 SQVTM and CDR2 ANQGSEA. Here the CDR3 reads CSVPAGASTDTQYF. The DNA of the CDR3 is TGCAGCGTACCCGCGGGGGCTAGCACAGATACGCAGTATTTT.

The chain employs TRBV5-1 and TRBJ1-1, with 8 nucleotides matching TRBD1. CDR1 is SGHRS, CDR2 YFSETQ, per germline. This CDR3 spans 17 amino acids. The ends lost 0 bases at V and 4 bases at J; junction bases unmatched: 11. The CDR3 is CASSLATGQGRSTEAFF. DNA for the CDR3: TGCGCCAGCAGCTTGGCCACAGGACAGGGAAGGAGCACTGAAGCTTTCTTT.

The sample holds a few counts of this clone. The V call is TRBV14, the J call TRBJ2-7; TRBD2 is a possible D gene (6 bases). Germline V gene sequence: CDR1 SGHDN, CDR2 FVKESK. The ends were cut back, 8 bases at V and 0 bases at J, with 14 bases in the middle. This CDR3 is built from 14 residues. DNA for the CDR3: TGTGCCAGCGCGAAAGCGGGCCGCTCCTACGAGCAGTACGTC. Residues: CASAKAGRSYEQYV.

The count of this clone is one. The V and J genes are TRBV5-1 and TRBJ1-2; no firm D call. The CDR3 extends over 13 amino acids. V was shortened by 0 bases and J by 3 bases, with 6 bases between the two germline ends. Germline lookup yields CDR1 SGHRS and CDR2 YFSETQ. As DNA, the CDR3 is TGCGCCAGCAGCTTGGCGGGTGACTATGGCTACACCTTC. Protein sequence: CASSLAGDYGYTF.

This clone came up once. This chain joins TRBV28 and TRBJ1-1, with no clear D. Germline V lookup: CDR1 MDHEN, CDR2 SYDVKM. Trimming removed 2 bases from V and 0 bases from J, with 13 bases in between. CDR3 length equals 16 residues. The CDR3 DNA is TGTGCCAGCAGTTTAGCTCCCCCGGAGTTGAACACTGAAGCTTTCTTT. As protein: CASSLAPPELNTEAFF.

The genes are TRBV7-8 and TRBJ1-6, with 8 bases fitting TRBD1. CDR1 is SGHVS and CDR2 is FQNEAQ in the germline V gene. The CDR3 length is 17 residues. The ends lost 4 bases at V and 6 bases at J; junction bases unmatched: 11. The CDR3 DNA reads as TGTGCCAGCAGCTCACCCAGAGGACAGGGTATTAATTCACCCCTCCACTTT. Translated, it gives CASSSPRGQGINSPLHF.

The chain carries TRBV2 and TRBJ2-7, with TRBD2 matching over 8 bases. CDR3 length: 15 residues. The germline V gene encodes CDR1 SNHLY and CDR2 FYNNEI. The V segment lost 6 bases and the J segment 2 bases; nucleotides outside the gene matches: 9. CDR3 region: CASRKRGRSPYEQYV. The CDR3 region has the DNA TGTGCCAGCAGAAAGCGGGGGCGGAGCCCCTACGAGCAGTACGTC.

This rearrangement joins TRBV7-7 to TRBJ2-3; the match to TRBD1 covers 11 bases. Germline values: CDR1 SSHAT, CDR2 FNYEAQ (reference sequence). The CDR3 covers 15 residues. Losses at the gene ends were 4 bases for V and 3 bases for J; bases not matched to a gene: 3. CDR3 DNA sequence: TGTGCCAGCAGCTCGGGACAGGGGGGAACAGATACGCAGTATTTT. Protein product: CASSSGQGGTDTQYF.

This rearrangement joins TRBV14 to TRBJ2-3, with a possible D match to TRBD1 (5 bases). The CDR3 contains 13 residues. Deletions cut 0 bases from V and 10 bases from J, with 11 bases between. Germline CDR1 SGHDN, CDR2 FVKESK. The CDR3 DNA reads TGTGCCAGCAGCCAAGATCAGGGCGCTGCGCAGTATTTT. Protein: CASSQDQGAAQYF.

This clone was seen just once. V gene TRBV4-1 combines with J gene TRBJ1-5; D uncertain. Germline V gene sequence: CDR1 MGHRA, CDR2 YSYEKL. This CDR3 spans 14 amino acids. Between the trimmed V and J ends, which lost 1 base and 0 bases, there was a span of 4 bases. The CDR3 is CASSQVNSNQPQHF. CDR3 sequence (DNA): TGCGCCAGCAGCCAAGTTAATAGCAATCAGCCCCAGCATTTT.

This chain connects TRBV5-1 to TRBJ2-5; TRBD2 matches 8 bases. The ends lost 5 bases at V and 5 bases at J; junction bases unmatched: 8. Germline lookup yields CDR1 SGHRS and CDR2 YFSETQ. The CDR3 loop spans 14 amino acids. For the CDR3, the DNA is TGCGCCAGCAGGGAGCGGGGGATTCTTGAGACCCAGTACTTC. Translated: CASRERGILETQYF.

The chain links TRBV7-8 to TRBJ2-1, with TRBD2 identical over 10 bases. In germline, CDR1 is SGHVS, CDR2 FQNEAQ. V lost 0 bases, J lost 3 bases, and 8 bases stayed unmatched. The CDR3 length is 18 residues. The CDR3, as DNA: TGTGCCAGCAGCTTAGCTTTTATAGCGGGGGGCCTCTACAATGAGCAGTTCTTC. It yields the protein CASSLAFIAGGLYNEQFF. The full variable domain, completed using reference TRBV7-8 and TRBJ2-1, is GAGVSQSPRYKVAKRGQDVALRCDPISGHVSLFWYQQALGQGPEFLTYFQNEAQLDKSGLPSDRFFAERPEGSVSTLKIQRTQQEDSAVYLCASSLAFIAGGLYNEQFFGPGTRLTVL.

V usage is TRBV11-2 and J usage is TRBJ2-1, with D unclear. Trimming took off 3 bases at V and 0 bases at J, with 9 bases between the two ends. Germline CDR1 and CDR2: SGHAT and FQNNGV. The CDR3 totals 15 residues. The CDR3 nucleotides read TGTGCCAGCAGCTTGTATAGTTTCTCCTACAATGAGCAGTTCTTC. Translation gives CASSLYSFSYNEQFF.

The chain has TRBV10-1 and TRBJ2-2, with D unclear. This CDR3 has 13 amino acids. Germline V CDR1 and CDR2: WNHNN, SYGVQD (reference sequence). V lost 2 bases, J lost 3 bases, and 4 bases lay in between. Here the CDR3 reads CASSEIYTGELFF. The CDR3 DNA follows: TGCGCCAGCAGTGAGATATACACCGGGGAGCTGTTTTTT.

This clone was seen just once. CDR3 in DNA: TGTGCCAGCAGTTACTCGACAGTCTATGGCTACACCTTC. Translating gives CASSYSTVYGYTF. The chain combines TRBV6-6 with TRBJ1-2, with D possibly being TRBD1 (5 bases). Trimming cost V 0 bases and J 4 bases, with 6 bases left between them. The CDR3 totals 13 residues. Per germline, CDR1 MNHNY and CDR2 SVGAGI (reference sequence).

V usage is TRBV6-1 and J usage is TRBJ1-2; 8 bases match TRBD1. V lost 0 bases, J lost 6 bases, and 12 bases stayed unmatched. The CDR3 has 17 amino acids. Germline lookup yields CDR1 MNHNS and CDR2 SASEGT. The CDR3: CASSEALQGRGRDGYTF. CDR3 bases: TGTGCCAGCAGTGAAGCGCTTCAGGGCAGGGGGCGTGATGGCTACACCTTC.

The chain links TRBV5-1 to TRBJ1-2; 7 bases are shared with TRBD1. This CDR3 comprises 16 residues. Germline lookup yields CDR1 SGHRS and CDR2 YFSETQ. The J segment lost 0 bases and the V segment lost 4 bases, leaving 9 bases of the junction unmatched. The CDR3 DNA reads as TGCGCCAGCAGCCAGACAGCCGGGACAGCTAACTATGGCTACACCTTC. Its translation is CASSQTAGTANYGYTF.

This clone has more than one count but fewer than ten. The rearrangement uses TRBV2 and TRBJ1-6, with D perhaps TRBD1 (6 bases). The CDR3 sequence is 15 residues long. V was pared by 8 bases and J by 10 bases, with 21 bases between. Germline V gene data show CDR1 as SNHLY and CDR2 as FYNNEI. CDR3 nucleotide sequence: TGTGCCAGCCACCTATCGGGGGGGGCGGCATCACCCCTCCACTTT. Amino acids: CASHLSGGAASPLHF.

The rearrangement uses TRBV6-5 and TRBJ2-1; 8 nucleotides agree with TRBD2. V was clipped by 0 bases and J by 9 bases; unmatched bases: 10. The V gene's germline CDR1 is MNHEY and CDR2 SVGAGI. CDR3 length: 16 residues. The CDR3 bases are TGTGCCAGCAGTTACTCGATGGGGACTAGAGGTCTTGAGCAGTTCTTC. The encoded protein is CASSYSMGTRGLEQFF.

This clone appeared once. The chain recombines TRBV2 with TRBJ2-7; TRBD1 agrees at 8 bases. Germline trimming cut 7 bases from V and 6 bases from J; bases unmatched to any gene: 14. The V gene's germline CDR1 is SNHLY and CDR2 FYNNEI. This CDR3 is 15 amino acids long. The CDR3 protein is CASKGGPTGELEQYF. CDR3 DNA: TGTGCCAGCAAGGGGGGACCGACAGGGGAGCTCGAGCAGTACTTC.